The 4 T cell receptor beta chains presented below share a single source sample, sequenced in a study of early T cells in non-severe SARS-CoV-2 infection. Using its own MiXCR run on the 5' RACE reads, TCRdb lists one record per CDR3 protein. Of 61,000 or so distinct CDR3 sequences listed, 12% are singletons. This material consisted of whole blood, taken at baseline. The receptors stem from an adult who was a healthcare worker with PCR-confirmed SARS-CoV-2 infection or an uninfected control (not recorded which). The donor label of this sample is uncertain.

The chain has TRBV19 and TRBJ2-1; 13 nucleotides agree with TRBD2. Germline CDR1 and CDR2: LNHDA and SQIVND (reference sequence). The CDR3 spans 17 residues. V lost 5 bases and J lost 0; bases outside the gene matches: 4. CDR3 bases: TGTGCCAGTAGTGCCACTAGCGGGGGGGGCTCCTACAATGAGCAGTTCTTC. Its translation: CASSATSGGGSYNEQFF.

This clonotype was recorded a few times. The chain has TRBV11-2 and TRBJ1-1; no firm D call. CDR3 length: 13 residues. Per the germline V gene, CDR1 is SGHAT and CDR2 is FQNNGV. Between the trimmed V and J ends, which lost 5 bases and 4 bases, there was a span of 11 bases. CDR3 residues: CASSPIIGTEAFF. CDR3 coding DNA: TGTGCCAGCAGCCCTATCATCGGCACTGAAGCTTTCTTT.

The chain has TRBV3-1 and TRBJ1-2; tentative D call: TRBD1 (6 bases). With 1 base removed from V and 5 bases from J, the gap between germline ends came to 14 bases. Germline V gene lookup returns CDR1 LGHDT and CDR2 YNNKEL (reference sequence). This CDR3 has 15 residues. The CDR3 nucleotides are TGTGCCAGCAGCCAAGCGACAGGCCTCGGGTATGGCTACACCTTC. Translation: CASSQATGLGYGYTF.

This chain joins TRBV3-1 and TRBJ2-2, with D possibly TRBD2 on 5 matching bases. The CDR3 is made up of 13 amino acids. CDR1 LGHDT and CDR2 YNNKEL come from the germline V gene (reference sequence). Trimming took off 4 bases at V and 9 bases at J, with 12 bases between the two ends. The CDR3 coding sequence is TGTGCCAGCAGCCGTGGACTCTCCAGGGAGCTGTTTTTT. Its protein product is CASSRGLSRELFF.